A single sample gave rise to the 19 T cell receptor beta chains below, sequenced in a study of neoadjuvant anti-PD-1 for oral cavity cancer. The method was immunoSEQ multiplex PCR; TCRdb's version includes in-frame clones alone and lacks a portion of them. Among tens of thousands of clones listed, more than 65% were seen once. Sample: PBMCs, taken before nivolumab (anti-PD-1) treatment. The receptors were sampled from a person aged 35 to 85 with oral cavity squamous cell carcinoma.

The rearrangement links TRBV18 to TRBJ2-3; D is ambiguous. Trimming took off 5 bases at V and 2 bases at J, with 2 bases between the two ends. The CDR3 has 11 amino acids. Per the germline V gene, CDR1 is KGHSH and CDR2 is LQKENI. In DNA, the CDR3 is TGTGCCAGCTCATCCACAGATACGCAGTATTTT. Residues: CASSSTDTQYF.

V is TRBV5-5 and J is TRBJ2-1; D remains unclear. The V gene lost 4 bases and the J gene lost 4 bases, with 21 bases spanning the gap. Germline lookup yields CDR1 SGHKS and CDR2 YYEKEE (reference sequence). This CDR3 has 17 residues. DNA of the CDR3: TGTGCCAGCAGCGGAAACCCAACTCCCGCCTTATACAATGAGCAGTTCTTC. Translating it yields CASSGNPTPALYNEQFF.

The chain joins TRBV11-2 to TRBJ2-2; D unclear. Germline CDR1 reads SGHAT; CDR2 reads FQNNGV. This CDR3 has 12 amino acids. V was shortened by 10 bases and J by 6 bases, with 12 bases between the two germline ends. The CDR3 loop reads CANSHRAGELFF. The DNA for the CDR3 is TGTGCCAACTCCCATAGGGCCGGGGAGCTGTTTTTT.

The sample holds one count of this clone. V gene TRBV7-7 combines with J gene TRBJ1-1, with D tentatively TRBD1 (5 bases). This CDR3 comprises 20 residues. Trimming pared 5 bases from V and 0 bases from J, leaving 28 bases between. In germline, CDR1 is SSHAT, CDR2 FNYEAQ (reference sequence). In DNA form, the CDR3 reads TGTGCCAGCAGCCCCCCTAGAGGGGAGGGTAACCTCCACATGAACACTGAAGCTTTCTTT. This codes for CASSPPRGEGNLHMNTEAFF.

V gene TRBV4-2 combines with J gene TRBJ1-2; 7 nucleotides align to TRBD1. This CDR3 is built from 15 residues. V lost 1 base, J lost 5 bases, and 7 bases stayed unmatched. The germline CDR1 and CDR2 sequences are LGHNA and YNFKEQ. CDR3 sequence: CASSQGDRKLYGYTF. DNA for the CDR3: TGTGCCAGCAGCCAAGGGGACAGAAAGCTTTATGGCTACACCTTC.

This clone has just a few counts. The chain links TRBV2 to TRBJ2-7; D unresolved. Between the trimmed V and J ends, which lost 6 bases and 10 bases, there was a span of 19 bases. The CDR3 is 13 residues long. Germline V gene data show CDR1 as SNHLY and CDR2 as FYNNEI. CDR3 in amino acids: CASSDGHSRRQYF. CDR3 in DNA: TGTGCCAGCAGCGACGGGCACAGCCGAAGACAGTACTTC.

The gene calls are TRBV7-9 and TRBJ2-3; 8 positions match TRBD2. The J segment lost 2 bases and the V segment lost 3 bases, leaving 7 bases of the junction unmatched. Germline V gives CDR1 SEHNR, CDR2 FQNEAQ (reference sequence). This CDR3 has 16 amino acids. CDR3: CASSFRTSRHTDTQYF. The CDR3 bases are TGTGCCAGCAGCTTCCGGACTAGCAGGCACACAGATACGCAGTATTTT. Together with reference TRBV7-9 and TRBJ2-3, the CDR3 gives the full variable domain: DTGVSQNPRHKITKRGQNVTFRCDPISEHNRLYWYRQTLGQGPEFLTYFQNEAQLEKSRLLSDRFSAERPKGSFSTLEIQRTEQGDSAMYLCASSFRTSRHTDTQYFGPGTRLTVL.

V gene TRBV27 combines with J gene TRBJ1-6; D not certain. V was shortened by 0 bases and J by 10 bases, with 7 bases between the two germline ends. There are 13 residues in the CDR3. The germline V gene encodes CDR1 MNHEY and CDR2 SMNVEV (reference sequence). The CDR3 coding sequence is TGTGCCAGCAGTTTATCCCTCGGCTCACCCCTCCACTTT. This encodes CASSLSLGSPLHF.

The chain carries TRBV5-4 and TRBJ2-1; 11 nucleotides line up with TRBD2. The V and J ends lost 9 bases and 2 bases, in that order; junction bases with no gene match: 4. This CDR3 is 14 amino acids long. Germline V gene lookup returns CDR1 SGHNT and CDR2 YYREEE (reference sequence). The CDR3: CATYSGGAYNEQFF. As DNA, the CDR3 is TGTGCCACCTATAGCGGGGGGGCCTACAATGAGCAGTTCTTC.

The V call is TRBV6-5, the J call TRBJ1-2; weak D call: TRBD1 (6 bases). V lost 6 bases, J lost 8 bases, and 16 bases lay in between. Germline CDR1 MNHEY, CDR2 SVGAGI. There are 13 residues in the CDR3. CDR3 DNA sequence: TGTGCCAGCAGGGGGGGCCTCGTCGGAGGCTACACCTTC. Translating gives CASRGGLVGGYTF.

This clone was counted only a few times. DNA for the CDR3: TGTGCCAGCAGCGTAGGTAGTGAAGACTATGGCTACACCTTC. This translates into CASSVGSEDYGYTF. The gene calls are TRBV9 and TRBJ1-2; D not resolved. Trimming pared 0 bases from V and 3 bases from J, leaving 9 bases between. The CDR3 length is 14 residues. Germline CDR1 and CDR2: SGDLS and YYNGEE.

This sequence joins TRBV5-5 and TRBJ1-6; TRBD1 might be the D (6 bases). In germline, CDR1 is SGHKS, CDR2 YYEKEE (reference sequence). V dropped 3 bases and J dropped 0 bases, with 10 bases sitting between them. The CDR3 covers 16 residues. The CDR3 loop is CASSSQGSSYNSPLHF. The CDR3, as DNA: TGTGCCAGCAGCTCACAGGGAAGCTCCTATAATTCACCCCTCCACTTT.

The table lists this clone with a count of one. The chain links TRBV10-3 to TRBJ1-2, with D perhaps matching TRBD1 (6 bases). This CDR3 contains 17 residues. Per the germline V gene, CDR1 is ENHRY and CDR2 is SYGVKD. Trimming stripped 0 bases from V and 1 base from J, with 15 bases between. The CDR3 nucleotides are TGTGCCATCAGTGAGTCGGGGGCCAAATGGGTTAACTATGGCTACACCTTC. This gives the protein CAISESGAKWVNYGYTF.

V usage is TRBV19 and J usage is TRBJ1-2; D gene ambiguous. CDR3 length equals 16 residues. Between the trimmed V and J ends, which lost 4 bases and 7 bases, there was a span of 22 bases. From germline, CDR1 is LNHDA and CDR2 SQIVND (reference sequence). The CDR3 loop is CASSTQKGFSDSGYTF. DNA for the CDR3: TGTGCCAGTAGTACTCAAAAGGGCTTCTCGGACTCTGGCTACACCTTC.

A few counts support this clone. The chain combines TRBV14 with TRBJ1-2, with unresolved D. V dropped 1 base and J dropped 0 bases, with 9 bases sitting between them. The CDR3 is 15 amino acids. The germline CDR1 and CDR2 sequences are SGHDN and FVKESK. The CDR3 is CASSQGIRANYGYTF. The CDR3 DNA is TGTGCCAGCAGCCAAGGCATCCGAGCTAACTATGGCTACACCTTC. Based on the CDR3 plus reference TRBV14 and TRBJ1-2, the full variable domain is EAGVTQFPSHSVIEKGQTVTLRCDPISGHDNLYWYRRVMGKEIKFLLHFVKESKQDESGMPNNRFLAERTGGTYSTLKVQPAELEDSGVYFCASSQGIRANYGYTFGSGTRLTVV.

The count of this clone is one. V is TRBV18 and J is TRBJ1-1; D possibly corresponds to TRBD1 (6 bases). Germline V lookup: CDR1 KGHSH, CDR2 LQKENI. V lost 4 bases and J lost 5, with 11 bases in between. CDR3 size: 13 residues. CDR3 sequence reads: CASSQGGWTEAFF. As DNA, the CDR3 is TGTGCCAGCTCACAGGGGGGTTGGACTGAAGCTTTCTTT. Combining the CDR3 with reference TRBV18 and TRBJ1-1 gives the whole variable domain NAGVMQNPRHLVRRRGQEARLRCSPMKGHSHVYWYRQLPEEGLKFMVYLQKENIIDESGMPKERFSAEFPKEGPSILRIQQVVRGDSAAYFCASSQGGWTEAFFGQGTRLTVV.

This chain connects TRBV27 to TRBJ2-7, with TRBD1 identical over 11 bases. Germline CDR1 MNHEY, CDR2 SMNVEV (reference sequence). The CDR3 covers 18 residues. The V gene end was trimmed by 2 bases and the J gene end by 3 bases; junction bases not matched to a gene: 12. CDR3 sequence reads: CASSLKVRTGGAGYEQYF. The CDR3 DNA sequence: TGTGCCAGCAGTTTAAAGGTTAGGACAGGGGGCGCCGGCTACGAGCAGTACTTC.

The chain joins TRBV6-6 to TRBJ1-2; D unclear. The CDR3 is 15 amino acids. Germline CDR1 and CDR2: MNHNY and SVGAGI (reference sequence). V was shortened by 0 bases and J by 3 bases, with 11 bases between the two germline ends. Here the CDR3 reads CASSYSMEADYGYTF. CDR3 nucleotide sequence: TGTGCCAGCAGTTACTCGATGGAGGCCGACTATGGCTACACCTTC.

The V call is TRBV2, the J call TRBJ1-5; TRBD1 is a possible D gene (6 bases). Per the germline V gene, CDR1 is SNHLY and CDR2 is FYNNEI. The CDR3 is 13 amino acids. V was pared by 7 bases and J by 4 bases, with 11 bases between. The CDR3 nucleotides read TGTGCCAGCAAAGAGCAGGGGAATCAGCCCCAGCATTTT. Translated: CASKEQGNQPQHF.